The clone carrying this T cell receptor beta chain has a handful of counts. Antigen: not known. These data come from a study of CD8 T cells in ankylosing spondylitis. Regarding the study as a whole: Among TCR beta sequences, a motif of several highly homologous variants appeared characteristic of ankylosing spondylitis blood. It was reported that disease-linked clones were significantly enriched in matched ankylosing spondylitis synovial fluid. In reactive arthritis synovial fluid and blood, some motif variants had been reported before. Within peripheral blood, clones linked to disease were CD8+ and relatively rare.

TCRdb independently ran MiXCR on the 5' RACE reads; one entry per CDR3 protein. The data contain 700,000 to 850,000 distinct CDR3 sequences, approximately 10% of them singletons. Sequencing was carried out using blood, either unsorted or a sorted T cell fraction (not recorded which). The TCR sequence derives from a male donor with ankylosing spondylitis.

For the CDR3, the DNA is TGTGCCAGCAGCTATCGTCTGTCTCTTGAAGCTTTCTTT. Translated, it gives CASSYRLSLEAFF. The V and J genes are TRBV11-2 and TRBJ1-1, with D uncertain. The V end was cut by 4 bases, the J end by 7 bases, with 13 bases between. Germline CDR1 is SGHAT and CDR2 is FQNNGV. The CDR3 is made up of 13 amino acids.